Listed below are T cell receptor beta chains from one sample, sequenced in a study of Tregs in tolerant kidney transplant recipients. Repertoires were generated with immunoSEQ multiplex PCR, while TCRdb's copy carries only in-frame clones and drops some. Among about 64,000 clones listed, roughly 98% were seen once. This sample comprised Tregs from blood, obtained before the transplant. All receptors come from a human donor who received a combined kidney and bone marrow transplant. Each CDR3 is given with its conserved first and last residue. Fields, in order: V gene, clone size, D gene, J gene, CDR3 DNA, CDR3 protein. A D gene is named only where the DNA matches it firmly. A row's size may be missing; if present it is once, few, many or a size class.

V: TRBV11-2; size: -; D: TRBD1; J: TRBJ2-7; DNA: TGTGCCAGCAGCTTAGACCCGGGGACAGGGACCTACGAGCAGTACTTC; CDR3: CASSLDPGTGTYEQYF
V: TRBV5-1; size: -; D: TRBD1; J: TRBJ1-4; DNA: TGCGCCAGCAGCTCTAGACGACAGGGGGCTACGGAGGAAAAACTGTTTTTT; CDR3: CASSSRRQGATEEKLFF
V: TRBV12-5; size: -; D: -; J: TRBJ1-1; DNA: TGTGCTAGTGGAAGAGACAGGAGGAACACTGAAGCTTTCTTT; CDR3: CASGRDRRNTEAFF
V: TRBV4-1; size: -; D: TRBD1; J: TRBJ2-5; DNA: TGCGCCAGCAGCCAAGATCGAGGGGGCGTGGGGGAGACCCAGTACTTC; CDR3: CASSQDRGGVGETQYF
V: TRBV18; size: -; D: -; J: TRBJ1-5; DNA: TGTGCCAGCTCACCAAGACGGACGGGGAGCAATCAGCCCCAGCATTTT; CDR3: CASSPRRTGSNQPQHF
V: TRBV10-3; size: -; D: -; J: TRBJ2-1; DNA: TGTGCCATCAGTGTACGAGCAGGGAACTTATTTACGGGTCAAAACAATGAGCAGTTCTTC; CDR3: CAISVRAGNLFTGQNNEQFF
V: TRBV2; size: -; D: -; J: TRBJ1-1; DNA: TGTGCCAGCAGCGGAAACAGGCTGAACACTGAAGCTTTCTTT; CDR3: CASSGNRLNTEAFF
V: TRBV28; size: once; D: -; J: TRBJ1-3; DNA: TGTGCCAGCAGTCTAATCGACAGCTCTGGAAACACCATATATTTT; CDR3: CASSLIDSSGNTIYF
V: TRBV25-1; size: -; D: TRBD1; J: TRBJ1-1; DNA: TGTGCCAGCAGGGGACAGGGGGCGGTATTTATCGACACTGAAGCTTTCTTT; CDR3: CASRGQGAVFIDTEAFF
V: TRBV15; size: -; D: -; J: TRBJ1-1; DNA: TGTGCCACCAGCAGAGCGACGGGGAGGGGTGAAGCTTTCTTT; CDR3: CATSRATGRGEAFF
V: TRBV27; size: -; D: TRBD2; J: TRBJ2-1; DNA: TGTGCCAGCACCAGGACTAGCGGTTACAATGAGCAGTTCTTC; CDR3: CASTRTSGYNEQFF
V: TRBV9; size: -; D: -; J: TRBJ2-1; DNA: TGTGCCAGCAGCGTAGGGCTAGTTTCTAATGAGCAGTTCTTC; CDR3: CASSVGLVSNEQFF
V: TRBV11-1; size: -; D: -; J: TRBJ2-6; DNA: TGTGCCAGCAGCTGGGGGGGGCGACAGTTCTCTGGGGCCAACGTCCTGACTTTC; CDR3: CASSWGGRQFSGANVLTF
V: TRBV10-3; size: -; D: -; J: TRBJ2-7; DNA: TGTGCCATCAGTGAGTCGACTAGTACATACGAGCAGTACTTC; CDR3: CAISESTSTYEQYF
V: TRBV4-3; size: -; D: TRBD2; J: TRBJ2-1; DNA: TGCGCCAGCAGCCAAGTGGGAAGCGGGAGGGCCGGTAATGAGCAGTTCTTC; CDR3: CASSQVGSGRAGNEQFF
V: TRBV5-1; size: -; D: TRBD1; J: TRBJ1-2; DNA: TGCGCCAGCAGCTTGCCAGGGGGAAACTATGGCTACACCTTC; CDR3: CASSLPGGNYGYTF
V: TRBV25-1; size: -; D: TRBD1; J: TRBJ2-5; DNA: TGTGCCAGCAGTGACCTCGACAGGGGGGAGACCCAGTACTTC; CDR3: CASSDLDRGETQYF
V: TRBV11-2; size: -; D: -; J: TRBJ2-1; DNA: TGTGCCAGCAGCCTTAGATTAGAGCAGTTCTTC; CDR3: CASSLRLEQFF
V: TRBV19; size: -; D: -; J: TRBJ1-2; DNA: TGTGCCACCGCATTGGGGGGGGCCTATGGCTACACCTTC; CDR3: CATALGGAYGYTF
V: TRBV2; size: -; D: TRBD1; J: TRBJ2-2; DNA: TGTGCCAGCAGTGAATTCAGGGGGCCGGCCGGGGAGCTGTTTTTT; CDR3: CASSEFRGPAGELFF
V: TRBV30; size: -; D: -; J: TRBJ2-3; DNA: TGTGCCTGGAAAATAGCAGATACGCAGTATTTT; CDR3: CAWKIADTQYF
V: TRBV18; size: -; D: TRBD2; J: TRBJ2-3; DNA: TGTGCCAGCTCACCGGGCCTAGCGGGGAGCACAGATACGCAGTATTTT; CDR3: CASSPGLAGSTDTQYF
V: TRBV7-2; size: -; D: -; J: TRBJ1-3; DNA: TGTGCCAGCAGCTACGACAGATCTGGAAACACCATATATTTT; CDR3: CASSYDRSGNTIYF
V: TRBV4-2; size: -; D: TRBD2; J: TRBJ2-3; DNA: TGTGCCAGCAGCCAAGAACGGGCGGGGGGGAGAGATACGCAGTATTTT; CDR3: CASSQERAGGRDTQYF
V: TRBV18; size: -; D: -; J: TRBJ1-2; DNA: TGTGCCAGCTCAGCACTCAATGGCTACACCTTC; CDR3: CASSALNGYTF
V: TRBV7-6; size: few; D: TRBD1; J: TRBJ1-5; DNA: TGTGCCAGCAGCGCCTTAGGGACAGCTAGCAATCAGCCCCAGCATTTT; CDR3: CASSALGTASNQPQHF
V: TRBV7-3; size: -; D: -; J: TRBJ2-1; DNA: TGTGCCAGCAGCCGGGATCGGAAGGCACGGCAGTTCTTC; CDR3: CASSRDRKARQFF
V: TRBV7-3; size: once; D: TRBD1; J: TRBJ1-2; DNA: TGTGCCAGCAGCCTGACAGGGGCCAGCTATGGCTACACCTTC; CDR3: CASSLTGASYGYTF
V: TRBV10-1; size: -; D: TRBD1; J: TRBJ1-5; DNA: TGCGCCAGCAGTGGGAGGACAGGGCAGATTCAGCCCCAGCATTTT; CDR3: CASSGRTGQIQPQHF
V: TRBV5-1; size: -; D: -; J: TRBJ1-1; DNA: TGCGCCAGCAGCTTGGATTTATTGGGCCAAGCTTTCTTT; CDR3: CASSLDLLGQAFF
V: TRBV7-9; size: -; D: TRBD1; J: TRBJ1-4; DNA: TGTGCCAGCAGCAGACAGGGCTTTAATGAAAAACTGTTTTTT; CDR3: CASSRQGFNEKLFF
V: TRBV18; size: -; D: TRBD1; J: TRBJ1-2; DNA: TGTGCCAGCTCACGGGGACAGGGAGTCTGGTGGGACTATGGCTACACCTTC; CDR3: CASSRGQGVWWDYGYTF
V: TRBV5-1; size: -; D: -; J: TRBJ1-6; DNA: TGCGCCAGCAGCTTCGGGGAGGATTCACCCCTCCACTTT; CDR3: CASSFGEDSPLHF
V: TRBV7-7; size: -; D: -; J: TRBJ2-2; DNA: TGTGCCAGCAGCTTAAATCCGGAGCGGGAGCTGTTTTTT; CDR3: CASSLNPERELFF
V: TRBV6-1; size: -; D: -; J: TRBJ2-7; DNA: TGTGCCAGCAGACGGACAACTACCTACGAGCAGTACTTC; CDR3: CASRRTTTYEQYF
V: TRBV9; size: few; D: -; J: TRBJ1-2; DNA: TGTGCCAGCAGCGCAGGGCTGGTTTTACATGGCTACACCTTC; CDR3: CASSAGLVLHGYTF
V: TRBV9; size: -; D: -; J: TRBJ2-3; DNA: TGTGCCAGCAGCGAGGGGGTCCCTGGGACAGATACGCAGTATTTT; CDR3: CASSEGVPGTDTQYF
V: TRBV19; size: -; D: TRBD2; J: TRBJ2-1; DNA: TGTGCCAGCAGGACTAGCGGGTTGTCGAACTACAATGAGCAGTTCTTC; CDR3: CASRTSGLSNYNEQFF
V: TRBV7-6; size: once; D: TRBD1; J: TRBJ2-5; DNA: TGTGCCAGCAGCCGCCCCGATGACAGGGTGTTGGAGACCCAGTACTTC; CDR3: CASSRPDDRVLETQYF
V: TRBV7-2; size: -; D: -; J: TRBJ1-3; DNA: TGTGCCAGCTCCGCGGGTGCAGTCGGAAACACCATATATTTT; CDR3: CASSAGAVGNTIYF
V: TRBV19; size: -; D: -; J: TRBJ2-7; DNA: TGTGCCAGCCAGTTGCGGCAGGGTGGCGAGCAGTACTTC; CDR3: CASQLRQGGEQYF
V: TRBV5-1; size: -; D: TRBD1; J: TRBJ2-5; DNA: TGCGCCAGCAGCTTCACGACCACAGGGGGCGAGACCCAGTACTTC; CDR3: CASSFTTTGGETQYF
V: TRBV5-1; size: -; D: TRBD2; J: TRBJ2-5; DNA: TGCGCCAGCAGCTTGGGACTAGCGGGGGGGTTCGGAGAGACCCAGTACTTC; CDR3: CASSLGLAGGFGETQYF
V: TRBV4-2; size: -; D: -; J: TRBJ2-5; DNA: TGTGCCAGCAGCCAAGGTCGGGGTTACGAACAAGAGACCCAGTACTTC; CDR3: CASSQGRGYEQETQYF
V: TRBV2; size: -; D: TRBD2; J: TRBJ2-7; DNA: TGTGCCAGCAGCGACCCGCGAGCGGGAGGGAGTTACGAGCAGTACTTC; CDR3: CASSDPRAGGSYEQYF
V: TRBV28; size: -; D: -; J: TRBJ1-2; DNA: TGTGCCAGCAGTTCAGGGTTGTATGGCTACACCTTC; CDR3: CASSSGLYGYTF
V: TRBV5-1; size: once; D: -; J: TRBJ2-2; DNA: TGCGCCAGCAGCCTACCACGCACAGGGATGAACACCGGGGAGCTGTTTTTT; CDR3: CASSLPRTGMNTGELFF
V: TRBV5-6; size: -; D: -; J: TRBJ2-7; DNA: TGTGCCAGCAGCTTGGATGAAGGGGCCTACGAGCAGTACTTC; CDR3: CASSLDEGAYEQYF
V: TRBV7-9; size: -; D: -; J: TRBJ2-1; DNA: TGTGCCAGCAGTCCTGCCGCGACCTACAATGAGCAGTTCTTC; CDR3: CASSPAATYNEQFF